Listed below are T cell receptor beta chains from one sample, sequenced in a study of long-term antiretroviral therapy in people with HIV. The assay was immunoSEQ multiplex PCR, and TCRdb's table has in-frame clones only and misses some. Altogether approximately 21,000 clones are present, approximately 84% being singletons, with the ten largest covering 3.5% to 5.5%. The specimen was unsorted PBMCs, collected about 6.1 years after starting antiretroviral therapy. The origin of the receptors is a man younger than 40 with HIV. Both conserved end residues are part of each CDR3. A D gene is named only where the DNA matches it firmly. Size is omitted from some rows. Given values are once, few, many or a class for expanded clones.

D gene: -
clone size: -
V gene: TRBV10-3
J gene: TRBJ2-5
CDR3 DNA: TGTGCCATCAGTGATCGCCAAGAGACCCAGTACTTC
CDR3 protein: CAISDRQETQYF

D gene: -
clone size: -
V gene: TRBV2
J gene: TRBJ2-3
CDR3 DNA: TGTGCCAGCCGGGACCTTAGTACCGATACGCAGTATTTT
CDR3 protein: CASRDLSTDTQYF

D gene: -
clone size: -
V gene: TRBV2
J gene: TRBJ2-7
CDR3 DNA: TGTGCCAGCAGTGACAGACTACCGCCCTACGAGCAGTACTTC
CDR3 protein: CASSDRLPPYEQYF

D gene: -
clone size: -
V gene: TRBV4-2
J gene: TRBJ1-2
CDR3 DNA: TGTGCCAGCAGCCCTTCCCATGTCCCGGAGGGCTATGGCTACACCTTC
CDR3 protein: CASSPSHVPEGYGYTF

D gene: TRBD2
clone size: -
V gene: TRBV7-2
J gene: TRBJ2-1
CDR3 DNA: TGTGCCAGCAGTAGTAGACTGACGGGACTATACGGCGATGAGCAGTTCTTC
CDR3 protein: CASSSRLTGLYGDEQFF

D gene: TRBD2
clone size: -
V gene: TRBV7-2
J gene: TRBJ2-7
CDR3 DNA: TGTGCCAGCAGCTTAGAGTGGGGGGGAGACCAGTACTTC
CDR3 protein: CASSLEWGGDQYF

D gene: -
clone size: -
V gene: TRBV6-6
J gene: TRBJ1-4
CDR3 DNA: TGTGCCAGCAGTTACTCGTTGTCAGCCGGGGGTGAAAAACTGTTTTTT
CDR3 protein: CASSYSLSAGGEKLFF

D gene: -
clone size: -
V gene: TRBV9
J gene: TRBJ1-3
CDR3 DNA: TGTGCCAGCAGCGACCGAAACACCATATATTTT
CDR3 protein: CASSDRNTIYF

D gene: -
clone size: -
V gene: TRBV7-8
J gene: TRBJ1-2
CDR3 DNA: TGTGCCAGCAGCTACCTGGCCAGGTGGGATGGTGGCTACACCTTC
CDR3 protein: CASSYLARWDGGYTF

D gene: TRBD2
clone size: -
V gene: TRBV19
J gene: TRBJ2-5
CDR3 DNA: TGTGCCAGTAGTACCTGGGACTACCAAACATCAGAGACCCAGTACTTC
CDR3 protein: CASSTWDYQTSETQYF

D gene: -
clone size: once
V gene: TRBV30
J gene: TRBJ1-5
CDR3 DNA: TGTGCCTGGACAACCATGGGGGGGAATCAGCCCCAGCATTTT
CDR3 protein: CAWTTMGGNQPQHF

D gene: TRBD1
clone size: -
V gene: TRBV20-1
J gene: TRBJ1-1
CDR3 DNA: TGCAGTGCAGACAGGGTCACTGAAGCTTTCTTT
CDR3 protein: CSADRVTEAFF

D gene: -
clone size: -
V gene: TRBV5-6
J gene: TRBJ1-2
CDR3 DNA: TGTGCCAGCAGCTTACCCGGGGGCCCAGGATATGGCTACACCTTC
CDR3 protein: CASSLPGGPGYGYTF

D gene: -
clone size: -
V gene: TRBV20-1
J gene: TRBJ2-3
CDR3 DNA: TGCAGTGCTAGTGGTGATACGCAGTATTTT
CDR3 protein: CSASGDTQYF

D gene: -
clone size: once
V gene: TRBV14
J gene: TRBJ1-1
CDR3 DNA: TGTGCCAGCAGCCAAGAGCCCGGGGGGAGCACTGAAGCTTTCTTT
CDR3 protein: CASSQEPGGSTEAFF

D gene: TRBD1
clone size: -
V gene: TRBV6-1
J gene: TRBJ1-1
CDR3 DNA: TGTGCCAGCAGTCCAACAGGGGCCGAAGCTTTCTTT
CDR3 protein: CASSPTGAEAFF

D gene: TRBD2
clone size: -
V gene: TRBV12-5
J gene: TRBJ2-2
CDR3 DNA: TGTGCTAGTGGTTTGCAGGGACTAGCGGTGGAAGGGGAGCTGTTTTTT
CDR3 protein: CASGLQGLAVEGELFF

D gene: TRBD1
clone size: -
V gene: TRBV5-1
J gene: TRBJ2-4
CDR3 DNA: TGCGCCAGCAGCCTTTCCTGGACAGGGATGGTCAACATTCAGTACTTC
CDR3 protein: CASSLSWTGMVNIQYF

D gene: -
clone size: -
V gene: TRBV28
J gene: TRBJ2-3
CDR3 DNA: TGTGCCAGCAGTTTACGCTTGGACAGACCTAGCACAGATACGCAGTATTTT
CDR3 protein: CASSLRLDRPSTDTQYF

D gene: -
clone size: -
V gene: TRBV7-7
J gene: TRBJ2-3
CDR3 DNA: TGTGCCAGCAGCTCCATCCGGGCAGATACGCAGTATTTT
CDR3 protein: CASSSIRADTQYF

D gene: TRBD2
clone size: -
V gene: TRBV9
J gene: TRBJ2-7
CDR3 DNA: TGTGCCAGCAGCGTAGGCGGGAGCGTATACGAGCAGTACTTC
CDR3 protein: CASSVGGSVYEQYF

D gene: TRBD2
clone size: -
V gene: TRBV10-3
J gene: TRBJ2-7
CDR3 DNA: TGTGCCATCAGTGAGTCGCTAGCGGGAGACCATCTCGAGCAGTACTTC
CDR3 protein: CAISESLAGDHLEQYF

D gene: -
clone size: -
V gene: TRBV6-1
J gene: TRBJ1-6
CDR3 DNA: TGTGCCAGCAGTGAAAGAGGGGTCTATAATTCACCCCTCCACTTT
CDR3 protein: CASSERGVYNSPLHF

D gene: -
clone size: -
V gene: TRBV11-1
J gene: TRBJ2-7
CDR3 DNA: TGTGCCAGCAGGGACTTGGGATCCTACGAGCAGTACTTC
CDR3 protein: CASRDLGSYEQYF

D gene: -
clone size: -
V gene: TRBV5-6
J gene: TRBJ2-7
CDR3 DNA: TGTGCCAGCAGCTTGGCATCGGGCGAGCAGTACTTC
CDR3 protein: CASSLASGEQYF

D gene: -
clone size: few
V gene: TRBV9
J gene: TRBJ1-5
CDR3 DNA: TGTGCCAGCAGCGTAGGGTCGGCTCAGCCCCAGCATTTT
CDR3 protein: CASSVGSAQPQHF

D gene: -
clone size: -
V gene: TRBV19
J gene: TRBJ1-3
CDR3 DNA: TGTGCCAGTACCGATGACCACTCTGGAAACACCATATATTTT
CDR3 protein: CASTDDHSGNTIYF

D gene: -
clone size: few
V gene: TRBV28
J gene: TRBJ1-2
CDR3 DNA: TGTGCCAGCAGTTCCGGGACTCACTATGGCTACACCTTC
CDR3 protein: CASSSGTHYGYTF

D gene: TRBD1
clone size: -
V gene: TRBV6-1
J gene: TRBJ1-2
CDR3 DNA: TGTGCCAGCAGTGATAAGGGGGCGCGTATGTTTGGCTACACCTTC
CDR3 protein: CASSDKGARMFGYTF

D gene: -
clone size: -
V gene: TRBV6-4
J gene: TRBJ2-3
CDR3 DNA: TGTGCCAGCAGTGAAAAAAGCGGGAGCACAGATACGCAGTATTTT
CDR3 protein: CASSEKSGSTDTQYF

D gene: TRBD1
clone size: once
V gene: TRBV4-2
J gene: TRBJ1-5
CDR3 DNA: TGTGCCAGCAGCCAAGACGGGACCAGGGGGTCTAGCAATCAGCCCCAGCATTTT
CDR3 protein: CASSQDGTRGSSNQPQHF

D gene: -
clone size: -
V gene: TRBV2
J gene: TRBJ2-7
CDR3 DNA: TGTGCCAGCAGCGAAGGGTACAGTGGCTACGAGCAGTACTTC
CDR3 protein: CASSEGYSGYEQYF